This TCR beta chain was identified during a study of blood T cell repertoires in COVID-19. The CDR3 runs to 14 residues. Germline V lookup: CDR1 LNHDA, CDR2 SQIVND (reference sequence). Trimming pared 5 bases from V and 0 bases from J, leaving 8 bases between. Using immunoSEQ multiplex PCR, the repertoire was profiled, and TCRdb retains in-frame clones only, with some absent. The sample holds around 250,000 clones; 75% to 90% are singletons and the top ten take around 2%. This clonotype originated in a woman in her fifties or sixties who had recovered from COVID-19. The J gene is TRBJ2-1, the V gene TRBV19, with D maybe TRBD2 (5 bases). Sample: PBMCs or T cells enriched from blood (not recorded which). CDR3 DNA sequence: TGTGCCAGTAGTCCTACTAGCTCCTACAATGAGCAGTTCTTC. Its translation is CASSPTSSYNEQFF.